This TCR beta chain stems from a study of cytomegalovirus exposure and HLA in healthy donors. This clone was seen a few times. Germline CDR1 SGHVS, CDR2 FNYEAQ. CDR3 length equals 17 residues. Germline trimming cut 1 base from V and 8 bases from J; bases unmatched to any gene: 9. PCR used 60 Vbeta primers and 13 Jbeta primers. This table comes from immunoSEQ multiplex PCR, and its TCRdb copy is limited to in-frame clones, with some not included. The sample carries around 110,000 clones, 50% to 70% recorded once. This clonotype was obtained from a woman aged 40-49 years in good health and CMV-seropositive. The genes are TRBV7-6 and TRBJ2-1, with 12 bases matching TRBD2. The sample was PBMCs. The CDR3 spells CASSLGPLAGGLDEQFF. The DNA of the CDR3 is TGTGCCAGCAGCTTAGGACCACTAGCGGGAGGTTTAGATGAGCAGTTCTTC.